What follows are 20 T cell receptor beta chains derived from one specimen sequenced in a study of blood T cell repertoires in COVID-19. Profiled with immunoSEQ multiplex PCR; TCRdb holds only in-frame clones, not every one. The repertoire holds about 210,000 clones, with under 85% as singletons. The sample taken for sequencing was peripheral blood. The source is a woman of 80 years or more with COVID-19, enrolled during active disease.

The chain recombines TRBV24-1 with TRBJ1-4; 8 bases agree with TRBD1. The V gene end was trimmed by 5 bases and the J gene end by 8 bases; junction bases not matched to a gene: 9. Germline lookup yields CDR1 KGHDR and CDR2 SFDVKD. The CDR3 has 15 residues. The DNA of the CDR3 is TGTGCCACCAGTGCCCCGGACAGGGTGGGAGAAAAACTGTTTTTT. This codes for CATSAPDRVGEKLFF.

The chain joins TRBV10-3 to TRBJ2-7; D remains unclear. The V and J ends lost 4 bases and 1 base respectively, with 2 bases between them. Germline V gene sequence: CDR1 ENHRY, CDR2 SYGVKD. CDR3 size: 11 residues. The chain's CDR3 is CAISASYEQYF. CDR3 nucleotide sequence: TGTGCCATCAGTGCTTCCTACGAGCAGTACTTC.

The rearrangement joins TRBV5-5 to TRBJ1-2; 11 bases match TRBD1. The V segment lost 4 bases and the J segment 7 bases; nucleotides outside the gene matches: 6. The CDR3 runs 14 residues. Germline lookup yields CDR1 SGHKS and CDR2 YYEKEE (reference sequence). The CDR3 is CASSRTGGGGGYTF. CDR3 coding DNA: TGTGCCAGCAGCCGGACAGGGGGCGGCGGTGGCTACACCTTC.

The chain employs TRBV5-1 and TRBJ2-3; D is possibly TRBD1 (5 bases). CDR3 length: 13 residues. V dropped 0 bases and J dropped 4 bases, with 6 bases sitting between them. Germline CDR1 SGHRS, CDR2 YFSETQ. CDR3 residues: CASSLEGADTQYF. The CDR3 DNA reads TGCGCCAGCAGCTTGGAAGGGGCAGATACGCAGTATTTT.

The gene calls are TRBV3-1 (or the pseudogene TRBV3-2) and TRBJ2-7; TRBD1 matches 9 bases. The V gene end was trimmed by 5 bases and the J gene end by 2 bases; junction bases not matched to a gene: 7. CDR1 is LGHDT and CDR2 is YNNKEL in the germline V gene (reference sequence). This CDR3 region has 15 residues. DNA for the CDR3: TGTGCCAGCAGCGCCCGGACAGGGGTTACCTACGAGCAGTACTTC. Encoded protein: CASSARTGVTYEQYF.

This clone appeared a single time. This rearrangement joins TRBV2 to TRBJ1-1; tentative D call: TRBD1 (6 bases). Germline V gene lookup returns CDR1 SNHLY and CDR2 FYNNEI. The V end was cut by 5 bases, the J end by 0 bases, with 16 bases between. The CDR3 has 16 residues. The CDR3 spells CASSRDRQVMNTEAFF. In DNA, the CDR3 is TGTGCCAGCAGTCGAGACAGGCAGGTGATGAACACTGAAGCTTTCTTT.

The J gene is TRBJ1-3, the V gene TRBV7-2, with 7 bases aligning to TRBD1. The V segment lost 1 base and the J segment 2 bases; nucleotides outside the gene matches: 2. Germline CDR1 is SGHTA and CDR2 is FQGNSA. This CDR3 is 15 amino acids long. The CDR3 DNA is TGTGCCAGCAGCTTAGGGCAGGGGGCTGGAAACACCATATATTTT. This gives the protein CASSLGQGAGNTIYF.

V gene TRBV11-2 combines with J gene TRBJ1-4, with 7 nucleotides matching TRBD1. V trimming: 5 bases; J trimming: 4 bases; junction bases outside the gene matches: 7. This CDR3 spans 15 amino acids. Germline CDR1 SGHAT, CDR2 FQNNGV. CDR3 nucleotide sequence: TGTGCCAGCAGCCAAACAGGGGACGTTAATGAAAAACTGTTTTTT. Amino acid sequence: CASSQTGDVNEKLFF.

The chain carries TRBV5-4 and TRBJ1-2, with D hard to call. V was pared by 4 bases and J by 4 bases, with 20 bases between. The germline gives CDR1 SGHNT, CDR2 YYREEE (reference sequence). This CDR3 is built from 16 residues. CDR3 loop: CASSLATPVKGYGYTF. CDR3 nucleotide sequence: TGTGCCAGCAGCCTAGCCACACCTGTCAAGGGCTATGGCTACACCTTC.

For the CDR3, the DNA is TGTGCCAGCTCACCAGGTCTCCGAGGCGAGCAGTACTTC. Its protein is CASSPGLRGEQYF. The chain uses TRBV18 and TRBJ2-7, with D unclear. In germline, CDR1 is KGHSH, CDR2 LQKENI. The CDR3 consists of 13 residues. V was cut by 2 bases and J by 6 bases, with 11 bases left in between.

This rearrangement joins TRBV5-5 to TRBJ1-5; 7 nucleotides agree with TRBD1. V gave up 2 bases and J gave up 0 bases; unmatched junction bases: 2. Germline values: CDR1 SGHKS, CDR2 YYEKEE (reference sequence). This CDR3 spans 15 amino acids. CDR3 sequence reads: CASSFGTDSNQPQHF. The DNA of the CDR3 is TGTGCCAGCAGCTTTGGGACAGATAGCAATCAGCCCCAGCATTTT.

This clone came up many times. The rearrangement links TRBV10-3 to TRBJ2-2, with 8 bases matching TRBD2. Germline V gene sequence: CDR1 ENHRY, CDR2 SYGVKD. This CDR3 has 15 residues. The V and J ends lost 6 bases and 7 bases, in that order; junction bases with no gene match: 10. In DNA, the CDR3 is TGTGCCATCAGGGCTAGCGGGCCTGGCGGCGGGGAGCTGTTTTTT. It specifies CAIRASGPGGGELFF.

The CDR3 sequence: CATRASGSETQYF. As DNA, the CDR3 is TGTGCCACCCGGGCTAGCGGGAGTGAGACCCAGTACTTC. The chain uses TRBV15 and TRBJ2-5, with 10 bases fitting TRBD2. There are 13 residues in the CDR3. Per germline, CDR1 LNHNV and CDR2 YYDKDF (reference sequence). V lost 8 bases, J lost 5 bases, and 5 bases stayed unmatched.

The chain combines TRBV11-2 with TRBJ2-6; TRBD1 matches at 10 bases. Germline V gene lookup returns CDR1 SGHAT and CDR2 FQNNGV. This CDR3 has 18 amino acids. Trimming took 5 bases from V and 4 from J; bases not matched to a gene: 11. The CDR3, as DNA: TGTGCCAGCAGCCAGTTGACAGGGGGCGGGCTCGGGGCCAACGTCCTGACTTTC. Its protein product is CASSQLTGGGLGANVLTF.

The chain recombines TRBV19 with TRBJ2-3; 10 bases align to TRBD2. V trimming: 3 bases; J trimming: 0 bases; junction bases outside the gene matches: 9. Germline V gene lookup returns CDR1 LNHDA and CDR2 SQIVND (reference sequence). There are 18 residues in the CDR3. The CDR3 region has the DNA TGTGCCAGTAGTATCGCAGCGGGAGGGCCCCCAAGCACAGATACGCAGTATTTT. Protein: CASSIAAGGPPSTDTQYF.

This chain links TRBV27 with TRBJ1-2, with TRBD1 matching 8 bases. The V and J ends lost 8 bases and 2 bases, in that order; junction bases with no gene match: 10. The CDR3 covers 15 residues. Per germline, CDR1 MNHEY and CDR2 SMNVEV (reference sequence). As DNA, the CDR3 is TGTGCCAGCTCTGAAACAGGGGGAAAAAACTATGGCTACACCTTC. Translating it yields CASSETGGKNYGYTF.

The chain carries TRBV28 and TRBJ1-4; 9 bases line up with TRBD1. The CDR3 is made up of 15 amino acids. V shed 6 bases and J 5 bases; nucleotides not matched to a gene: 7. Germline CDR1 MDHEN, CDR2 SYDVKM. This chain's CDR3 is CASSVPGQGNEKLFF. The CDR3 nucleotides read TGTGCCAGCAGCGTCCCGGGACAGGGAAATGAAAAACTGTTTTTT.

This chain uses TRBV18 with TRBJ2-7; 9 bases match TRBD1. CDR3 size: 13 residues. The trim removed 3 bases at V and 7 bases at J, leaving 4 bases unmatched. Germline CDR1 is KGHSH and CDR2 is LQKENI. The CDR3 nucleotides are TGTGCCAGCTCACCCCTGGACAGGGGAGAGCAGTACTTC. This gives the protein CASSPLDRGEQYF. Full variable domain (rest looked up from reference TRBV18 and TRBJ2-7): NAGVMQNPRHLVRRRGQEARLRCSPMKGHSHVYWYRQLPEEGLKFMVYLQKENIIDESGMPKERFSAEFPKEGPSILRIQQVVRGDSAAYFCASSPLDRGEQYFGPGTRLTVT.

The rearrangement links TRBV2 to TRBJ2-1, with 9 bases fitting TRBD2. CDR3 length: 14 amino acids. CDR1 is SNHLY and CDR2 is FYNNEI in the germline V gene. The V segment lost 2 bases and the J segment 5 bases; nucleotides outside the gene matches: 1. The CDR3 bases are TGTGCCAGCAGTGAACAGCGGGGGGACAATGAGCAGTTCTTC. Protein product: CASSEQRGDNEQFF.

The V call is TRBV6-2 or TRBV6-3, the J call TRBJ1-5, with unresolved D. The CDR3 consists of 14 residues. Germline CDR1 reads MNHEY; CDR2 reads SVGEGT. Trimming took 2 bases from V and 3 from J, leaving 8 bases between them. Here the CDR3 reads CASSYHEDNQPQHF. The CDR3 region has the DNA TGTGCCAGCAGTTACCACGAGGACAATCAGCCCCAGCATTTT.